This TCR beta chain was documented in a study of control samples from healthy donors and cancer patients. The CDR3 is made up of 13 amino acids. The germline V gene encodes CDR1 KGHSH and CDR2 LQKENI. The V and J ends lost 4 bases and 1 base respectively, with 7 bases between them. TCRdb keeps only in-frame clones here, not all; method: immunoSEQ multiplex PCR. This sample has fewer than 200,000 clones; around 88% occur once, and the top ten carry 4% to 6%. This receptor was identified in a woman in her 30s in good health. Input material: blood. The genes are TRBV18 and TRBJ1-1; perhaps TRBD1 as D (6 bases). The CDR3: CASSLGQNTEAFF. CDR3 nucleotides: TGTGCCAGCTCACTGGGACAGAACACTGAAGCTTTCTTT.